These 13 T cell receptor beta chains share one sample of origin, sequenced in a study of T cell repertoires in cytomegalovirus infection. No antigen has been identified for these receptors. Each CDR3 protein gets one entry after TCRdb re-called the reads with MiXCR. There are a few hundred thousand distinct CDR3 sequences in the sample; roughly 36% occur only once, and approximately 12% lies in the top ten. The sample consisted of cultured PBMCs, taken from culture after CMV antigen stimulation. The source is a human donor in good health (CMV status not recorded). Some clones in this sample may be carry-over from other donors' samples.

This clonotype was found a few times. J is TRBJ1-1 and V is TRBV10-3; perhaps TRBD1 as D (6 bases). V shed 6 bases and J shed 2 bases, with 16 bases lying between them. This CDR3 has 15 amino acids. Germline V gene lookup returns CDR1 ENHRY and CDR2 SYGVKD. CDR3: CAIRGTGGGNTEAFF. CDR3 DNA: TGTGCCATCAGAGGAACAGGAGGGGGAAACACTGAAGCTTTCTTT.

The chain links TRBV12-3 or TRBV12-4 to TRBJ1-5; no reliable D call. V was trimmed by 6 bases and J by 4 bases, leaving 10 bases between them. The CDR3 totals 13 residues. CDR3 residues: CASSPYGNQPQHF. In DNA form, the CDR3 reads TGTGCCAGCAGCCCTTATGGGAATCAGCCCCAGCATTTT.

The chain carries TRBV12-3 or TRBV12-4 and TRBJ2-7; D is perhaps TRBD2 (5 bases). The CDR3 totals 12 residues. V was pared by 6 bases and J by 6 bases, with 12 bases between. The CDR3 spells CASSSERSEQYF. The CDR3 DNA reads TGTGCCAGCAGCTCTGAGCGGAGCGAGCAGTACTTC.

DNA of the CDR3: TGCGCCAGCAGCTCCGACACTGAAGCTTTCTTT. This translates into CASSSDTEAFF. V usage is TRBV4-3 and J usage is TRBJ1-1; D ambiguous. With 5 bases removed from V and 3 bases from J, the gap between germline ends came to 4 bases. The length of the CDR3 is 11 residues. In germline, CDR1 is LGHNA, CDR2 YSLEER.

This chain uses TRBV7-2 with TRBJ2-7; TRBD1 agrees at 7 bases. This CDR3 has 14 residues. V lost 1 base and J lost 5; bases outside the gene matches: 5. Per germline, CDR1 SGHTA and CDR2 FQGNSA. CDR3 sequence: CASSLGQGLHEQYF. The CDR3 region has the DNA TGTGCCAGCAGCTTAGGACAGGGTTTGCACGAGCAGTACTTC.

The chain links TRBV3-1 to TRBJ2-1, with D uncertain. Trimming shortened V by 5 bases and J by 0 bases, and 14 bases separated the two germline ends. Looked up from germline, CDR1 is LGHDT and CDR2 is YNNKEL (reference sequence). The CDR3 consists of 16 residues. CDR3 in amino acids: CASSELLSSSYNEQFF. CDR3 DNA sequence: TGTGCCAGCAGCGAGCTACTTAGTAGCTCCTACAATGAGCAGTTCTTC.

This clonotype was recorded once. J is TRBJ2-7 and V is TRBV6-8, with 8 bases matching TRBD2. V lost 6 bases and J lost 0; bases outside the gene matches: 13. The CDR3 is 17 amino acids. The V gene's germline CDR1 is MNHGY and CDR2 SAAAGT. The CDR3 DNA sequence: TGTGCCAGCAGCCCGGGGCCCCTAGCGGGCCGCTCCTACGAGCAGTACTTC. Its protein product is CASSPGPLAGRSYEQYF.

This clonotype was counted a few times. The chain links TRBV28 to TRBJ1-3; 7 bases match TRBD1. The CDR3 runs 14 residues. Germline V gene lookup returns CDR1 MDHEN and CDR2 SYDVKM. V shed 3 bases and J 4 bases; nucleotides not matched to a gene: 3. The CDR3 DNA sequence: TGTGCCAGCAGTTTTCAGGGGGTGGGAAACACCATATATTTT. It encodes CASSFQGVGNTIYF.

This clonotype appeared a few times. CDR3 amino acids: CASSSRPYEQYF. The CDR3 nucleotides read TGTGCCAGCAGCTCCCGTCCCTACGAGCAGTACTTC. The V gene is TRBV7-8, the J gene TRBJ2-7; D gene uncertain. The germline gives CDR1 SGHVS, CDR2 FQNEAQ. This CDR3 contains 12 residues. The V and J ends lost 4 bases and 2 bases respectively, with 6 bases between them.

The CDR3 protein is CATSRTRDSPTEAFF. As DNA, the CDR3 is TGTGCCACCAGCAGAACCCGGGACAGCCCCACTGAAGCTTTCTTT. This rearrangement joins TRBV15 to TRBJ1-1; TRBD1 agrees at 7 bases. The CDR3 covers 15 residues. Per germline, CDR1 LNHNV and CDR2 YYDKDF (reference sequence). With 2 bases clipped from V and 4 bases from J, the junction kept 7 bases outside the gene matches.

This clonotype was detected only a few times. The rearrangement joins TRBV12-3 or TRBV12-4 to TRBJ1-2; D is unresolved. V shed 3 bases and J shed 5 bases, with 19 bases lying between them. This CDR3 has 16 amino acids. The CDR3 nucleotides are TGTGCCAGCAGTTTTTCGGGTAATCAAGCCGGGTATGGCTACACCTTC. Its translation: CASSFSGNQAGYGYTF.

This sequence joins TRBV24-1 and TRBJ1-2; possibly TRBD1 for D (6 bases). Trimming stripped 5 bases from V and 5 bases from J, with 14 bases between. Germline CDR1 and CDR2: KGHDR and SFDVKD. CDR3 length equals 14 residues. The CDR3 nucleotides are TGTGCCACCAGTGGCCCTGGACAGCGATATGGCTACACCTTC. It is translated as CATSGPGQRYGYTF.

The DNA for the CDR3 is TGTGCCAGCAGCCAAAGGGGCTCCTACAATGAGCAGTTCTTC. Its protein is CASSQRGSYNEQFF. J is TRBJ2-1 and V is TRBV3-1; possible D gene TRBD1, 5 bases. This CDR3 spans 14 amino acids. Trimming stripped 2 bases from V and 0 bases from J, with 5 bases between. Per the germline V gene, CDR1 is LGHDT and CDR2 is YNNKEL (reference sequence).